This TCR beta chain was captured in a study of spatial heterogeneity in lung cancer. Study overall: The average appearance count of each unique TCR and UMI combination in raw reads was more than 8.5.

The library protocol tagged each TCR cDNA with a unique molecular identifier. TCRdb analysed the 5' RACE reads with MiXCR anew, one entry per CDR3 protein. The sample contains 25,000 or so distinct CDR3 sequences, more than 10% of which appear only once. The CDR3 sequence is 17 residues long. J lost 5 bases, V lost 6 bases, and 14 bases had no gene match. Per germline, CDR1 MNHEY and CDR2 SVGEGT. The time point is: sample taken at primary tumor resection. TCRs were sequenced from unsorted whole RNA of tumor, nontumor lung or PBMC. Samples were donated by 72 untreated early-stage non-small cell lung cancer patients. There are many counts of this clonotype.

This sequence was found in a female donor with early-stage non-small cell lung cancer. V usage is TRBV6-2 or TRBV6-3 and J usage is TRBJ2-3; 10 bases agree with TRBD2. The sequences come from PBMCs, collected at surgery. Written as DNA, the CDR3 is TGTGCCAGCAGCGGGGGAACTAGCGGGACCCAGGGAGATACGCAGTATTTT. Translating gives CASSGGTSGTQGDTQYF.